This paragraph reports one T cell receptor beta chain. This sample is drawn from a study of blood T cell repertoires in COVID-19. CDR3 size: 11 residues. Germline V lookup: CDR1 SGHVS, CDR2 FQNEAQ. Deletions cut 1 base from V and 8 bases from J, with 5 bases between. The repertoire was sequenced with immunoSEQ multiplex PCR; TCRdb's copy has only in-frame clones and lacks some. There are 250,000 to 350,000 clones in the sample; 85% occur only once, and around 2.3% lies in the top ten. Participants came from some 26 US areas, aged about 18 to 89 years. The material sequenced was PBMCs or T cells enriched from blood (not recorded which). This TCR was sampled from a woman aged 50 to 60 who had recovered from COVID-19. The chain joins TRBV7-8 to TRBJ1-2; D is uncertain. CDR3 region: CASSLGAGYTF. The CDR3 DNA reads as TGTGCCAGCAGCTTAGGCGCCGGCTACACCTTC.